This is a list of T cell receptor beta chains from one sample in a study of early stage breast cancer tumors. Only in-frame clones appear in the TCRdb table, and some are missing; sequencing was by immunoSEQ multiplex PCR. In the table there are around 13,000 clones, around three quarters of which are singletons. The sequencing input was normal breast tissue next to the tumor. The receptors here all came from a person aged 45 to 59 with breast cancer. The conserved cysteine and the conserved F or W are not part of the CDR3 here.

TRBJ2-7 | TRBV18 | ASSESGYEQY
TRBJ2-7 | TRBV11-2 | ASSLGSYEQY
TRBJ1-3 | TRBV19 | ASKVSVAGLRNTIY
TRBJ2-1 | TRBV7-8 | ASSPPGTSGGGKF
TRBJ2-5 | TRBV28 | ASTRQGAIQETQY
TRBJ1-1 | TRBV19 | ASSPRTAENTEAF
TRBJ1-1 | TRBV18 | ASSQSTGNTEAF
TRBJ2-7 | TRBV5-1 | ASSSQGYEQY
TRBJ2-1 | TRBV19 | ASSGGGPVHEQF
TRBJ2-2 | TRBV27 | ASSLIYSATGELF
TRBJ2-1 | TRBV7-2 | ASSLGSGRAGNEQF
TRBJ1-2 | TRBV6-6 | ASSPSGQGNYGYT
TRBJ1-1 | TRBV5-4 | ASSWGAGGMNTEAF
TRBJ2-1 | TRBV7-3 | ASSLRGSGSKNEQF
TRBJ2-7 | TRBV6-5 | ASSYSRSDGSYEQY
TRBJ2-1 | TRBV19 | ASSIRALAFEQF
TRBJ1-1 | TRBV18 | ASSPGLDLEAF
TRBJ1-4 | TRBV9 | ASSWGQGDEKLF